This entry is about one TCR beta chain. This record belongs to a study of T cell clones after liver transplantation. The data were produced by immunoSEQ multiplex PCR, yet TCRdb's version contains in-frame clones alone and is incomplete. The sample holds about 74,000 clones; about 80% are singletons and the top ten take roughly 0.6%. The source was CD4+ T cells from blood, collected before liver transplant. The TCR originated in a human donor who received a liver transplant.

In DNA, the CDR3 is TGCGCCAGCAGCTTGGGCGAGGGAGGCCATAAAAGGGGCAAAAACATTCAGTACTTC. The encoded protein is CASSLGEGGHKRGKNIQYF. V gene TRBV5-1 combines with J gene TRBJ2-4, with D maybe TRBD2 (6 bases). Trimming cost V 0 bases and J 3 bases, with 22 bases left between them. The CDR3 covers 19 residues. CDR1 is SGHRS, CDR2 YFSETQ, per germline.